The clone carrying this T cell receptor beta chain showed up just a few times. This record comes from a study of CXCR4 blockade with PD-1 therapy in pancreatic cancer. With 5 bases removed from V and 0 bases from J, the gap between germline ends came to 14 bases. There are 15 residues in the CDR3. Germline V gene data show CDR1 as GTSNPN and CDR2 as SVGIG (reference sequence). TCRdb's copy holds only in-frame clones and misses some; the assay was immunoSEQ multiplex PCR. The top ten clones hold roughly a sixth of a sample with roughly 3,600 clones, roughly 41% of them seen once. The sequence came from a human donor with pancreatic ductal adenocarcinoma. Sequencing used tumor tissue. The rearrangement uses TRBV30 and TRBJ1-3; D unclear. As DNA, the CDR3 is TGTGCCTGGGACCTCGGTGACGGCTCTGGAAACACCATATATTTT. Its translation: CAWDLGDGSGNTIYF.